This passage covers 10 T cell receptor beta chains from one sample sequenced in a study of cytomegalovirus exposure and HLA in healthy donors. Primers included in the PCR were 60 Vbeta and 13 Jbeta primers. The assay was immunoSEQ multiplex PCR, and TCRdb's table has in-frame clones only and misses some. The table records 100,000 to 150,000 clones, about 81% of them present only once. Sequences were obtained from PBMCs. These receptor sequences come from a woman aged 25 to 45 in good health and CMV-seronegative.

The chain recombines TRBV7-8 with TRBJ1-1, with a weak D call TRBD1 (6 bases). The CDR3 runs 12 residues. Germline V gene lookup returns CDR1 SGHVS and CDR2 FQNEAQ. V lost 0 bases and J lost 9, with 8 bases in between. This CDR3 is CASSLAGGQAFF. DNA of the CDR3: TGTGCCAGCAGCTTAGCCGGGGGGCAAGCTTTCTTT.

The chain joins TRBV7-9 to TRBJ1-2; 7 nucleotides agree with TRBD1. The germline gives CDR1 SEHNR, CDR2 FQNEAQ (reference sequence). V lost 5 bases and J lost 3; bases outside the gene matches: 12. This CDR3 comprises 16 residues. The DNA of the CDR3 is TGTGCCAGCAGCCAATACCGGGAGCAGGGGGACTATGGCTACACCTTC. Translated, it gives CASSQYREQGDYGYTF.

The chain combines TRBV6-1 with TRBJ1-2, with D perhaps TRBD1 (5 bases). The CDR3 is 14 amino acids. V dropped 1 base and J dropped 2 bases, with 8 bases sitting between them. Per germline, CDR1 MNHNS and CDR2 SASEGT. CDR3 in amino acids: CASSEGGANYGYTF. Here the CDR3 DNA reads TGTGCCAGCAGTGAAGGGGGCGCCAACTATGGCTACACCTTC.

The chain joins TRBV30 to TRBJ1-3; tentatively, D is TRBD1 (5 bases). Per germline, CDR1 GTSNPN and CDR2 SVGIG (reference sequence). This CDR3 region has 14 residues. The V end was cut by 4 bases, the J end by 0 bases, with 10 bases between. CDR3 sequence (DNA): TGTGCCTGGAATAGACAGTTCTCTGGAAACACCATATATTTT. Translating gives CAWNRQFSGNTIYF. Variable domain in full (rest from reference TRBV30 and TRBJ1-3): SQTIHQWPATLVQPVGSPLSLECTVEGTSNPNLYWYRQAAGRGLQLLFYSVGIGQISSEVPQNLSASRPQDRQFILSSKKLLLSDSGFYLCAWNRQFSGNTIYFGEGSWLTVV.

The CDR3 DNA follows: TGTGCCAGCAGTTTCTGGACAGGGGGGTCAGATACGCAGTATTTT. It codes for CASSFWTGGSDTQYF. The V gene is TRBV27, the J gene TRBJ2-3; 10 nucleotides match TRBD1. The CDR3 is 15 amino acids. The V gene end was trimmed by 3 bases and the J gene end by 4 bases; junction bases not matched to a gene: 4. Germline CDR1 reads MNHEY; CDR2 reads SMNVEV (reference sequence).

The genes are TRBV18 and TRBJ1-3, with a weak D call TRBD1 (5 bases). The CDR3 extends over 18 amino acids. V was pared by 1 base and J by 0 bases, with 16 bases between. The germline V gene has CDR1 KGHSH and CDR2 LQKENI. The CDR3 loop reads CASSPLPTVTPSGNTIYF. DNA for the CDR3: TGTGCCAGCTCACCACTCCCGACAGTTACTCCCTCTGGAAACACCATATATTTT.

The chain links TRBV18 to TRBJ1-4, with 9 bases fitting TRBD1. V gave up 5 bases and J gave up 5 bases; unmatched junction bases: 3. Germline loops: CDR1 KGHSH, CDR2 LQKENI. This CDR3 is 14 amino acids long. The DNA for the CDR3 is TGTGCCAGCTCAGCCGGGACAGGGAATGAAAAACTGTTTTTT. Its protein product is CASSAGTGNEKLFF.

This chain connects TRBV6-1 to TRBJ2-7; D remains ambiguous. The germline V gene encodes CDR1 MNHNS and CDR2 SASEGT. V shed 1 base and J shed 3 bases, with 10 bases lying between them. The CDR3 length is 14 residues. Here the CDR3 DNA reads TGTGCCAGCAGTGAAGGGTGGCAGGTCTACGAGCAGTACTTC. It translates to CASSEGWQVYEQYF.

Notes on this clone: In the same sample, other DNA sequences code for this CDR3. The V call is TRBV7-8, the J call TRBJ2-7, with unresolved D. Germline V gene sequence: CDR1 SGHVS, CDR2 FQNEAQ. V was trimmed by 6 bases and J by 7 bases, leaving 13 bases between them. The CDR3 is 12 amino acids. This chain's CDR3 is CASSYLAEEQYF. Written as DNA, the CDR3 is TGTGCCAGCAGTTACCTGGCGGAGGAGCAGTACTTC.

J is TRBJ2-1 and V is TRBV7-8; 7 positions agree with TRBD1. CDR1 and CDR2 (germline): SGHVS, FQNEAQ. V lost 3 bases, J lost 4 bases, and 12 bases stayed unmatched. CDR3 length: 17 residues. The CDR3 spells CASSFGAGTAIYNEQFF. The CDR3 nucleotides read TGTGCCAGCAGCTTTGGGGCCGGGACAGCGATTTACAATGAGCAGTTCTTC. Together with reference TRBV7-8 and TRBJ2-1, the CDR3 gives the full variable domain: GAGVSQSPRYKVAKRGQDVALRCDPISGHVSLFWYQQALGQGPEFLTYFQNEAQLDKSGLPSDRFFAERPEGSVSTLKIQRTQQEDSAVYLCASSFGAGTAIYNEQFFGPGTRLTVL.